This TCR beta chain was sequenced in a study of blood T cell repertoires in COVID-19. Study-level background: Sample material is recorded as cDNA or gDNA derived from T cells, B-cell-depleted T cells, or PBMCs.

Looked up from germline, CDR1 is LNHDA and CDR2 is SQIVND (reference sequence). Trimming pared 1 base from V and 0 bases from J, leaving 12 bases between. CDR3 length equals 17 residues. Libraries were prepared by immunoSEQ multiplex PCR; TCRdb keeps only in-frame clonotypes and omits some of them. Of fewer than 110,000 clones in the sample, 89% were seen once. The genes are TRBV19 and TRBJ2-2; no clear D gene. The specimen sequenced was peripheral blood. The sequence was obtained from a woman in her fifties or sixties with acute or convalescent COVID-19. The CDR3 spells CASSIGNGGSNTGELFF. CDR3 bases: TGTGCCAGTAGTATAGGCAATGGCGGTTCGAACACCGGGGAGCTGTTTTTT. The full variable domain, with the rest looked up from reference TRBV19 and TRBJ2-2, is DGGITQSPKYLFRKEGQNVTLSCEQNLNHDAMYWYRQDPGQGLRLIYYSQIVNDFQKGDIAEGYSVSREKKESFPLTVTSAQKNPTAFYLCASSIGNGGSNTGELFFGEGSRLTVL.